This TCR beta chain derives from a study of T cells expressing NK-cell markers. About the research overall: Just one sequenced donor of eight was HCMV-seronegative, while seven were seropositive. Findings of the study overall: The contribution of dominant NKG2C+ clonotypes to CD8+ T cells in about six donors was roughly 1.0-7.5%. What remained unclear was the HCMV specificity of expanded NKG2C+ T cell clones.

Libraries used 5'RACE template switching adding universal primer site and UMIs. Using the 5' RACE reads, TCRdb records one entry per CDR3 protein without DNA. This sample's table has 550,000 or so distinct CDR3 sequences. On this clonotype: Its antigen is currently unknown.

This CDR3 has 17 residues. Germline values: CDR1 PRHDT, CDR2 FYEKMQ (reference sequence). The source material was blood T cells: a sorted CD56 or NKG2C T cell subset, CD4+ or CD8+ T cells, or bulk PBMC T cells (not recorded which). The gene calls are TRBV13 and TRBJ2-7; TCRdb names TRBD2, which stays unverified in the absence of DNA. The TCR was taken from a man between 18 and 35 years old in good health. The CDR3: CASSSGRTSGTTYEQYF.